These T cell receptor beta chains were read from a single sample in a study of sequential checkpoint blockade in melanoma. Sequencing used immunoSEQ multiplex PCR; TCRdb keeps in-frame clones, though not all of them. This sample carries about 1,300 clones, less than 70% of them seen once, and the ten largest clones take about 54%. Source: CD8+ T cells sorted from blood (inferred from file names), taken from a patient given nivolumab and ipilimumab in sequence. Every receptor here comes from a human donor with melanoma. CDR3s include the opening cysteine and the closing phenylalanine or tryptophan. Each record gives: J gene, D gene, V gene, clone size, CDR3 DNA, CDR3 protein. The D gene is left open where the match is weak. The size field is filled for only some rows; it gives once, few, many or a size class.

J: TRBJ2-7; D: NA; V: TRBV7-6; size: NA; DNA: TGTGCCAGCAGCCCACCGGGACTTACCGAGCAGTACTTC; CDR3: CASSPPGLTEQYF
J: TRBJ1-2; D: TRBD1; V: TRBV27; size: NA; DNA: TGTGCCAGCAGTTTCGGACAGGGGGCGCCTGGCTACACCTTC; CDR3: CASSFGQGAPGYTF
J: TRBJ2-7; D: NA; V: TRBV15; size: few; DNA: TGTGCCACCAGCAGAGATGCTAGGATGGCATACGAGCAGTACTTC; CDR3: CATSRDARMAYEQYF
J: TRBJ1-2; D: TRBD1; V: TRBV29-1; size: NA; DNA: TGCAGCGCTGCGTTACCGGGACAGGGTGTCTATGGCTACACCTTC; CDR3: CSAALPGQGVYGYTF
J: TRBJ1-1; D: NA; V: TRBV25-1; size: NA; DNA: TGTGCCAGCAGGGGGGGAGGAGCTGAAGCTTTCTTT; CDR3: CASRGGGAEAFF
J: TRBJ2-7; D: TRBD1; V: TRBV5-6; size: once; DNA: TGTGCCAGCAGTCCCGGGACAGGGGGTTACGAGCAGTACTTC; CDR3: CASSPGTGGYEQYF
J: TRBJ2-7; D: TRBD2; V: TRBV4-3; size: NA; DNA: TGCGCCAGCAGCCAAGAGCATGATAGCGGGGTCTACGAGCAGTACTTC; CDR3: CASSQEHDSGVYEQYF
J: TRBJ2-7; D: NA; V: TRBV13; size: NA; DNA: TGTGCCAGCAGCTCGACAGGCTACAGCGAGCAGTACTTC; CDR3: CASSSTGYSEQYF
J: TRBJ1-2; D: TRBD1; V: TRBV9; size: NA; DNA: TGTGCCAGCAGCGGAGACCAGACAGGGGAAGGCTATGGCTACACCTTC; CDR3: CASSGDQTGEGYGYTF
J: TRBJ1-1; D: NA; V: TRBV19; size: NA; DNA: TGTGCCAGTAGTATTACACGGAACACTGAAGCTTTCTTT; CDR3: CASSITRNTEAFF
J: TRBJ1-1; D: NA; V: TRBV4-3; size: few; DNA: TGCGCCAGCAGCCTTTCACACGAGAACACTGAAGCTTTCTTT; CDR3: CASSLSHENTEAFF
J: TRBJ2-2; D: TRBD1; V: TRBV27; size: few; DNA: TGTGCCAGCAGCCCCCCTGCAGGGGGCTTCGAAACCGGGGAGCTGTTTTTT; CDR3: CASSPPAGGFETGELFF
J: TRBJ1-3; D: NA; V: TRBV2; size: few; DNA: TGTGCCAGCAGGGGGGACATCTCTGGAAACACCATATATTTT; CDR3: CASRGDISGNTIYF
J: TRBJ1-3; D: NA; V: TRBV7-9; size: NA; DNA: TGTGCCAGCAGCTTAACGGGTCGGATAAACACCATATATTTT; CDR3: CASSLTGRINTIYF